This TCR beta chain was sequenced for a study of T cell responses to AZD1222 COVID-19 vaccine. Across the whole study: Second doses were pooled across both intervals (about 4 or about 12 weeks).

Sequencing was performed with immunoSEQ multiplex PCR; in TCRdb, only in-frame clones are kept and a portion is missing. The table lists 140,000 or so clones, more than 80% of them singletons. A note on this clone: Its cognate antigen is unknown.

Regarding the study as a whole: Nearly half of spike-specific TCRs reportedly target variant regions that are unmutated in the B.1.351 and B.1.1.7 variants. Most donors were white British, females outnumbered males, and clonal diversity was possibly underestimated. No day 14 peak samples; only post-peak repertoires were characterized.

This CDR3 has 14 amino acids. Germline V gene lookup returns CDR1 SNHLY and CDR2 FYNNEI. The V end was cut by 3 bases, the J end by 1 base, with 9 bases between. This TCR was sampled from an adult in good health. The V and J genes are TRBV2 and TRBJ1-1, with D uncertain. Sequences were derived from peripheral blood, sampled on day 0 of AZD1222 vaccination. CDR3: CASSEFGKNTEAFF. CDR3 nucleotide sequence: TGTGCCAGCAGTGAGTTCGGCAAGAACACTGAAGCTTTCTTT.